This T cell receptor beta chain was found in a study of graft-versus-host responses after intestinal transplantation. Study summary: The whole recipient group had anti-thymocyte globulin induction followed by tacrolimus and steroids for two to three years.

CDR1 SGHVS and CDR2 FQNEAQ come from the germline V gene. The CDR3 contains 12 residues. Trimming pared 4 bases from V and 6 bases from J, leaving 8 bases between. Profiling relied on immunoSEQ multiplex PCR, and the TCRdb table lists in-frame clones only, not all of them. This sample has some 64,000 clones; approximately 91% occur once, and the top ten carry less than 2%. Findings of the study overall: HvG clone declines early post-transplant were associated with peak circulating GvH levels.

In regard to this clone: The target antigen is unknown.

The V and J genes are TRBV7-8 and TRBJ2-3; no clear D gene. The receptor was isolated from a human donor who was the organ donor for an intestinal transplant. The material sequenced was unstimulated CD8+ T cells sorted from spleen or lymph node cells, taken before transplant. The CDR3 region is CASSSPRDTQYF. As DNA, the CDR3 is TGTGCCAGCAGCTCTCCCCGGGATACGCAGTATTTT.